Listed here is a single T cell receptor beta chain. This entry is derived from a study of blood T cell repertoires in COVID-19. CDR1 and CDR2 from the germline V gene are MGHRA and YSYEKL. This CDR3 region has 15 residues. The trim removed 1 base at V and 4 bases at J, leaving 4 bases unmatched. Some clones are missing from TCRdb's copy, which holds only in-frame ones; the method was immunoSEQ multiplex PCR. The profile shows 220,000 or so clones, about 83% of them singletons. The V gene is TRBV4-1, the J gene TRBJ1-3, with 7 bases matching TRBD1. The TCR comes from a woman aged 40 to 49 who had recovered from COVID-19. The sample taken for sequencing was PBMCs or T cells enriched from blood (not recorded which). The CDR3 here is CASSQATGSGNTIYF. The CDR3 DNA sequence: TGCGCCAGCAGCCAAGCGACAGGGTCCGGAAACACCATATATTTT.